The 2 T cell receptor beta chains listed next were all sequenced from one sample in a study of blood T cell repertoires in COVID-19. Some clones are missing from TCRdb's copy, which holds only in-frame ones; the method was immunoSEQ multiplex PCR. The sample lists 150,000 to 250,000 clones, around 80% seen once, with 6.9% in the top ten. The sample taken for sequencing was peripheral blood. The receptors shown here come from a human donor with acute or convalescent COVID-19. The donor label of this sample is uncertain.

On this clone itself: At one end the junction does not follow the germline gene, possibly because of a read error. This chain uses TRBV24-1 with TRBJ1-2; D call uncertain. There are 9 residues in the CDR3. The germline CDR1 and CDR2 sequences are KGHDR and SFDVKD. For the CDR3, the DNA is TGTGCCACCAGTGATATTAACGGTTTC. This gives the protein CATSDINGF.

This clone has a single count. The gene calls are TRBV27 and TRBJ2-5; weak D call: TRBD1 (5 bases). The CDR3 totals 14 residues. V was cut by 6 bases and J by 4 bases, with 15 bases left in between. Germline V gives CDR1 MNHEY, CDR2 SMNVEV (reference sequence). The CDR3 protein is CASRETVLRETQYF. CDR3 coding DNA: TGTGCCAGCAGGGAGACAGTTTTAAGAGAGACCCAGTACTTC.